This T cell receptor beta chain was sequenced in a study of metastatic and nonmetastatic thyroid tumors. MiXCR was used by TCRdb to re-call the PCR reads. The profile shows approximately 50,000 clones, less than 4.5% of them singletons. This clone came up many times. Treatment of any kind had been given to no patient before thyroid surgery. Source material: blood. The sequence was obtained from a female donor with papillary thyroid cancer or a benign thyroid nodule (not recorded which). Some clones in this sample may be carry-over from other donors' samples.

The CDR3 protein is CASSPPGLQETQYF. CDR3 bases: TGTGCCAGCAGCCCCCCGGGACTCCAAGAGACCCAGTACTTC. This rearrangement joins TRBV7-8 to TRBJ2-5, with D possibly matching TRBD2 (6 bases). Germline values: CDR1 SGHVS, CDR2 FQNEAQ. Between the trimmed V and J ends, which lost 5 bases and 1 base, there was a span of 11 bases. There are 14 residues in the CDR3.